This is a list of T cell receptor beta chains from one sample in a study of T cell responses to AZD1222 COVID-19 vaccine. TCRdb's copy holds only in-frame clones and misses some; the assay was immunoSEQ multiplex PCR. This table has over 150,000 clones, roughly 92% appearing once. The material sequenced was peripheral blood, taken on day 0 of AZD1222 vaccination. These receptors originate from an adult in good health. Each CDR3 is given with its conserved first and last residue. A D gene is named only where the DNA matches it firmly. Clone size is given for some rows only: seen once, a few or many times, or a class if the clone is expanded.

cdr3_length	d_call	v_call	clone_size	j_call	cdr3_nt	cdr3_aa
13	NA	TRBV5-1	NA	TRBJ2-3	TGCGCCAGCAGCTTGTGGGAACCAGATACGCAGTATTTT	CASSLWEPDTQYF
14	TRBD2	TRBV6-5	NA	TRBJ2-1	TGTGCCAGCAGTTTCGGGACTAGACACAATGAGCAGTTCTTC	CASSFGTRHNEQFF
14	TRBD1	TRBV9	few	TRBJ1-4	TGTGCCAGCAGCCCCGGGACAGGGGTTGAAAAACTGTTTTTT	CASSPGTGVEKLFF
14	NA	TRBV3-1/TRBV3-2	NA	TRBJ1-2	TGTGCCAGCAGCCAAAATACAGGGTTAAGTGGCTACACCTTC	CASSQNTGLSGYTF
10	NA	TRBV2	NA	TRBJ2-7	TGTGCCAGCGGGATTTACGAGCAGTACTTC	CASGIYEQYF
15	NA	TRBV19	NA	TRBJ2-6	TGTGCCAGTAGTAAGGGGATCTCTGGGGCCAACGTCCTGACTTTC	CASSKGISGANVLTF
13	TRBD1	TRBV7-9	NA	TRBJ2-7	TGTGCCAGCAGCCTGACAGGGAACTACGAGCAGTACTTC	CASSLTGNYEQYF
16	TRBD1	TRBV6-1	NA	TRBJ2-5	TGTGCCAGCAGTGGAGAGATGACAGGGGGGTCTGAGACCCAGTACTTC	CASSGEMTGGSETQYF
14	NA	TRBV24-1	few	TRBJ2-2	TGTGCCACCAGTGAGAGGGGGAACACCGGGGAGCTGTTTTTT	CATSERGNTGELFF
16	TRBD1	TRBV11-3	NA	TRBJ2-3	TGTGCCAGCAGCTTAGGTACAGGGGAAAGGGCAGATACGCAGTATTTT	CASSLGTGERADTQYF
15	TRBD2	TRBV10-3	NA	TRBJ2-7	TGTGCCATCAGTGGATTTGCTAGCGGTCCCTACGAGCAGTACTTC	CAISGFASGPYEQYF
15	NA	TRBV27	once	TRBJ1-1	TGTGCCAGCAGACGCCCCAAGGGAGGAAACACTGAAGCTTTCTTT	CASRRPKGGNTEAFF
15	NA	TRBV19	NA	TRBJ1-1	TGTGCCAGTAGTATTCTACGGGGGCTTAACACTGAAGCTTTCTTT	CASSILRGLNTEAFF
16	TRBD2	TRBV11-3	NA	TRBJ2-1	TGTGCCAGCAGCTTAGGGGGTGCGGGAGTCCACAATGAGCAGTTCTTC	CASSLGGAGVHNEQFF
13	NA	TRBV2	NA	TRBJ1-2	TGTGCCAGCAGTGAACGGGGGGTCTATGGCTACACCTTC	CASSERGVYGYTF
13	NA	TRBV6-5	NA	TRBJ2-7	TGTGCCAGCAGTAAGGGAAGAGCCTACGAGCAGTACTTC	CASSKGRAYEQYF